Listed here are 28 T cell receptor beta chains from one sample, sequenced in a study of blood T cell repertoires in COVID-19. Here immunoSEQ multiplex PCR was the method, and the copy in TCRdb shows in-frame clones only, minus some. In the table there are about 120,000 clones, about nine tenths of which are singletons. The sequenced material came from peripheral blood. The receptors were gathered from a human donor with active COVID-19. The donor label of this sample is uncertain.

V is TRBV15 and J is TRBJ1-2, with D unresolved. The CDR3 spans 13 residues. V lost 0 bases, J lost 8 bases, and 10 bases lay in between. The germline V gene has CDR1 LNHNV and CDR2 YYDKDF (reference sequence). Written as DNA, the CDR3 is TGTGCCACCAGCAGAGATCGCATAAGCGGCTACACCTTC. Amino acid sequence: CATSRDRISGYTF.

This clone was recorded once. This rearrangement joins TRBV6-2 or TRBV6-3 to TRBJ2-1; TRBD1 matches at 9 bases. Trimming at V came to 5 bases and at J to 9 bases, leaving 5 bases not matched to a gene. Germline assignment: CDR1 MNHEY and CDR2 SVGEGT. The CDR3 contains 13 residues. The CDR3 is CASSLDRGFEQFF. The CDR3 DNA is TGTGCCAGCAGTCTAGACAGGGGGTTTGAGCAGTTCTTC.

The V gene is TRBV5-4, the J gene TRBJ1-1; D is undetermined. Trimming cost V 4 bases and J 1 base, with 8 bases left between them. The CDR3 covers 13 residues. The germline V gene encodes CDR1 SGHNT and CDR2 YYREEE (reference sequence). The CDR3 sequence: CASSLIRNTEAFF. The DNA for the CDR3 is TGTGCCAGCAGCCTTATCCGGAACACTGAAGCTTTCTTT.

V is TRBV7-6 and J is TRBJ1-1, with 7 bases that match TRBD1. V shed 4 bases and J 5 bases; nucleotides not matched to a gene: 10. Germline CDR1 and CDR2: SGHVS and FNYEAQ. This CDR3 contains 15 residues. The CDR3 region is CASSYGAAGGTEAFF. The CDR3 DNA sequence: TGTGCCAGCAGCTACGGGGCAGCAGGGGGGACTGAAGCTTTCTTT.

The chain uses TRBV9 and TRBJ1-2, with 12 bases that match TRBD1. The CDR3 is made up of 15 amino acids. The V gene's germline CDR1 is SGDLS and CDR2 YYNGEE. V shed 3 bases, J shed 4 bases, and the junction held 4 bases outside the gene matches. DNA for the CDR3: TGTGCCAGCAGCGCAGGGACAGGGGGCTCCTATGGCTACACCTTC. It specifies CASSAGTGGSYGYTF.

This chain uses TRBV5-1 with TRBJ2-7; D is unclear. With 0 bases removed from V and 1 base from J, the gap between germline ends came to 5 bases. CDR1 and CDR2 from the germline V gene are SGHRS and YFSETQ. The length of the CDR3 is 13 residues. CDR3 nucleotide sequence: TGCGCCAGCAGCTTGGGGGCGTCCTACGAGCAGTACTTC. Translation gives CASSLGASYEQYF.

This rearrangement joins TRBV29-1 to TRBJ1-2; D is possibly TRBD1 (5 bases). Trimming pared 6 bases from V and 3 bases from J, leaving 8 bases between. CDR3 length: 11 residues. Germline CDR1 SQVTM, CDR2 ANQGSEA. Written as DNA, the CDR3 is TGCAGCGTCTTGACAGACTATGGCTACACCTTC. Residues: CSVLTDYGYTF.

This clone was counted a single time. The chain couples TRBV1 to TRBJ2-5; the table's D call TRBD2 went unverified against the DNA. TRBV1 is shown as a pseudogene. The CDR3 extends over 12 amino acids. CDR3 nucleotide sequence: TGCACCAGCGGGACTCTTCAAGAGACCCAGTACTTC. This gives the protein CTSGTLQETQYF.

This rearrangement joins TRBV5-1 to TRBJ1-6; tentatively, D is TRBD1 (6 bases). This CDR3 is 16 amino acids long. V lost 0 bases and J 7 bases, leaving 14 bases between the germline ends. Germline values: CDR1 SGHRS, CDR2 YFSETQ. DNA for the CDR3: TGCGCCAGCAGCTTGGTTTCGGGGGGCTTGAATTCACCCCTCCACTTT. Residues: CASSLVSGGLNSPLHF.

The chain carries TRBV5-6 and TRBJ1-2; no firm D call. This CDR3 comprises 13 residues. The V end was cut by 2 bases, the J end by 4 bases, with 9 bases between. CDR1 is SGHDT and CDR2 is YYEEEE in the germline V gene. The CDR3 loop is CASSFLASYGYTF. CDR3 sequence (DNA): TGTGCCAGCAGCTTTCTGGCTTCCTATGGCTACACCTTC.

The chain uses TRBV5-1 and TRBJ1-1, with 9 positions matching TRBD1. The CDR3 sequence is 15 residues long. Per germline, CDR1 SGHRS and CDR2 YFSETQ. J lost 4 bases, V lost 0 bases, and 4 bases had no gene match. The CDR3 spells CASSLGDRAPTEAFF. CDR3 DNA: TGCGCCAGCAGCTTGGGGGACAGGGCCCCCACTGAAGCTTTCTTT.

This rearrangement joins TRBV4-1 to TRBJ2-3; TRBD2 agrees at 7 bases. Germline CDR1 reads MGHRA; CDR2 reads YSYEKL. The CDR3 is 18 residues long. V was pared by 0 bases and J by 0 bases, with 9 bases of the junction left unmatched. This CDR3 is CASSQDKAGPSSTDTQYF. For the CDR3, the DNA is TGCGCCAGCAGCCAAGACAAAGCGGGGCCCTCTAGCACAGATACGCAGTATTTT.

The chain couples TRBV19 to TRBJ1-5, with a possible D match to TRBD1 (6 bases). CDR1 is LNHDA and CDR2 is SQIVND in the germline V gene (reference sequence). The length of the CDR3 is 15 residues. Trimming removed 6 bases from V and 5 bases from J, with 17 bases in between. CDR3 protein: CASRGTGRVYQPQHF. CDR3 in DNA: TGTGCCAGTAGAGGAACAGGGAGGGTCTATCAGCCCCAGCATTTT.

CDR3 in amino acids: CASSQQPRDRTKNTEAFF. DNA for the CDR3: TGCGCCAGCAGCCAGCAACCCCGGGACAGGACAAAGAACACTGAAGCTTTCTTT. The V call is TRBV4-1, the J call TRBJ1-1, with TRBD1 matching 8 bases. This CDR3 contains 18 residues. CDR1 and CDR2 (germline): MGHRA, YSYEKL. The V gene end was trimmed by 3 bases and the J gene end by 1 base; junction bases not matched to a gene: 13.

This chain joins TRBV6-2 or TRBV6-3 and TRBJ2-1, with TRBD2 matching over 11 bases. With V trimmed by 5 bases and J by 4 bases, 4 bases remained unmatched. There are 15 residues in the CDR3. From germline, CDR1 is MNHEY and CDR2 SVGEGT. CDR3 nucleotides: TGTGCCAGCAGTAAGGGGACTAGCGGTTACAATGAGCAGTTCTTC. Its translation: CASSKGTSGYNEQFF.

J is TRBJ2-3 and V is TRBV11-2; 7 bases are shared with TRBD2. The CDR3 contains 15 residues. V trimming: 2 bases; J trimming: 0 bases; junction bases outside the gene matches: 2. Germline CDR1 and CDR2: SGHAT and FQNNGV. CDR3 sequence: CASSLLLASTDTQYF. CDR3 in DNA: TGTGCCAGCAGCTTATTACTAGCGAGCACAGATACGCAGTATTTT. Drawing the rest from reference TRBV11-2 and TRBJ2-3, the complete variable domain is EAGVAQSPRYKIIEKRQSVAFWCNPISGHATLYWYQQILGQGPKLLIQFQNNGVVDDSQLPKDRFSAERLKGVDSTLKIQPAKLEDSAVYLCASSLLLASTDTQYFGPGTRLTVL.

CDR3 sequence reads: CASRRGQGADTQYF. DNA of the CDR3: TGTGCCAGCAGACGGGGGCAGGGGGCAGATACGCAGTATTTT. The chain combines TRBV2 with TRBJ2-3; tentative D call: TRBD1 (7 bases). The germline CDR1 and CDR2 sequences are SNHLY and FYNNEI. The CDR3 has 14 residues. Trimming took off 6 bases at V and 4 bases at J, with 14 bases between the two ends.

The rearrangement uses TRBV6-6 and TRBJ2-5, with no clear D. From germline, CDR1 is MNHNY and CDR2 SVGAGI (reference sequence). V lost 0 bases and J 5 bases, leaving 10 bases between the germline ends. CDR3 length: 14 amino acids. Written as DNA, the CDR3 is TGTGCCAGCAGTTACTCTGGTCTAGTGGAGACCCAGTACTTC. Translating it yields CASSYSGLVETQYF.

As to this clone: This CDR3 is also generated by other DNA sequences in the sample. V is TRBV20-1 and J is TRBJ1-2, with D hard to call. There are 11 residues in the CDR3. The germline CDR1 and CDR2 sequences are DFQATT and SNEGSKA (reference sequence). Trimming pared 0 bases from V and 4 bases from J, leaving 3 bases between. CDR3 loop: CSARESYGYTF. The CDR3 DNA reads as TGCAGTGCTAGAGAGAGCTATGGCTACACCTTC.

CDR3 nucleotide sequence: TGTGCCAGCAGCTTATGGGCAGAGCACTTGGAAGCTTTCTTT. This sequence encodes CASSLWAEHLEAFF. This chain joins TRBV7-2 and TRBJ1-1; D is unresolved. This CDR3 is 14 amino acids long. V gave up 2 bases and J gave up 8 bases, with 15 bases separating them. Germline V lookup: CDR1 SGHTA, CDR2 FQGNSA.

This sequence joins TRBV4-1 and TRBJ1-4; D is ambiguous. The length of the CDR3 is 14 residues. The V gene lost 1 base and the J gene lost 8 bases, with 11 bases spanning the gap. Germline lookup yields CDR1 MGHRA and CDR2 YSYEKL. The CDR3 is CASSQGLVGEKLFF. The CDR3 DNA sequence: TGCGCCAGCAGCCAAGGACTAGTAGGAGAAAAACTGTTTTTT.

The CDR3 DNA follows: TGCAGCGTTGTTGTGGCCTCCTATGGCTACACCTTC. Its translation: CSVVVASYGYTF. The chain links TRBV29-1 to TRBJ1-2; D ambiguous. With 4 bases removed from V and 4 bases from J, the gap between germline ends came to 10 bases. Germline values: CDR1 SQVTM, CDR2 ANQGSEA. This CDR3 comprises 12 residues.

The gene calls are TRBV7-2 and TRBJ2-7; 7 nucleotides match TRBD1. The CDR3 is made up of 15 amino acids. J gave up 1 base and V 2 bases, and 5 bases lay outside the gene matches. CDR1 and CDR2 from the germline V gene are SGHTA and FQGNSA. The CDR3 nucleotides read TGTGCCAGCAGCTTACAGGGGGTCCGATCCTACGAGCAGTACTTC. This sequence encodes CASSLQGVRSYEQYF.

V is TRBV4-3 and J is TRBJ1-6; 7 bases map to TRBD1. CDR3 length: 15 amino acids. The V and J ends lost 0 bases and 8 bases, in that order; junction bases with no gene match: 4. The germline V gene encodes CDR1 LGHNA and CDR2 YSLEER. CDR3 loop: CASSQDSQGYSPLHF. In DNA form, the CDR3 reads TGCGCCAGCAGCCAAGACTCACAGGGGTATTCACCCCTCCACTTT.

The genes are TRBV29-1 and TRBJ2-2; possibly TRBD1 for D (6 bases). The V end was cut by 7 bases, the J end by 0 bases, with 12 bases between. The CDR3 covers 14 residues. Per germline, CDR1 SQVTM and CDR2 ANQGSEA. CDR3 region: CSAPQGSNTGELFF. The CDR3 region has the DNA TGCAGCGCACCACAGGGCTCGAACACCGGGGAGCTGTTTTTT.

The genes are TRBV7-9 and TRBJ1-1; 7 nucleotides match TRBD1. Germline CDR1 and CDR2: SEHNR and FQNEAQ (reference sequence). The V gene end was trimmed by 1 base and the J gene end by 1 base; junction bases not matched to a gene: 3. There are 15 residues in the CDR3. CDR3 DNA sequence: TGTGCCAGCAGCTTAGAGGGGGCTTGGAACACTGAAGCTTTCTTT. Translating gives CASSLEGAWNTEAFF.

The genes are TRBV30 and TRBJ1-5, with D unresolved. Germline V gives CDR1 GTSNPN, CDR2 SVGIG (reference sequence). This CDR3 has 15 residues. V shed 2 bases and J shed 2 bases, with 13 bases lying between them. CDR3 sequence: CAWSRESLGNQPQHF. In DNA, the CDR3 is TGTGCCTGGAGTAGGGAGTCTTTGGGCAATCAGCCCCAGCATTTT.

This chain connects TRBV6-2 or TRBV6-3 to TRBJ2-3; TRBD1 matches at 7 bases. The CDR3 loop spans 14 amino acids. V lost 5 bases, J lost 0 bases, and 2 bases stayed unmatched. From germline, CDR1 is MNHEY and CDR2 SVGEGT. This CDR3 reads CASSLTGSTDTQYF. The DNA of the CDR3 is TGTGCCAGCAGTCTGACAGGGAGCACAGATACGCAGTATTTT.